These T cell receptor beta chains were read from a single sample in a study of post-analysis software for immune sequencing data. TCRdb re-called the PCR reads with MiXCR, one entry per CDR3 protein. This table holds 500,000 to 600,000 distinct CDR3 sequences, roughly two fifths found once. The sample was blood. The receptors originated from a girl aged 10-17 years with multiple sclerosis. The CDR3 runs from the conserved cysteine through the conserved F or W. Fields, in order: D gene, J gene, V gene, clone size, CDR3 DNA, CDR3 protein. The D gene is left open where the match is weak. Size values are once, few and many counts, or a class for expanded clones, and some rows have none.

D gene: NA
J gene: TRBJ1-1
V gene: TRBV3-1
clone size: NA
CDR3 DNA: TGTGCCAGCAGCCACGCCCCGTCGGTGGGCACTGAAGCTTTCTTT
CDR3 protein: CASSHAPSVGTEAFF

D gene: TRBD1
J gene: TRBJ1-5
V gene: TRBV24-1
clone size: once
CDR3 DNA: TGTGCCACCAGTGATTCGGGACAGGGGGATAATCAGCCCCAGCATTTT
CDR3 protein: CATSDSGQGDNQPQHF

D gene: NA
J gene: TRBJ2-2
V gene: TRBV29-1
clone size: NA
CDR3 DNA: TGCAGCGTTGATATCGGCACCGGGGAGCTGTTTTTT
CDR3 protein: CSVDIGTGELFF

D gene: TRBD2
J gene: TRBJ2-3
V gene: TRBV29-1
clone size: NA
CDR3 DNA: TGCAGCGTTGAAAAGACTAGCGGGAGAGTAGGGGATACGCAGTATTTT
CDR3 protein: CSVEKTSGRVGDTQYF

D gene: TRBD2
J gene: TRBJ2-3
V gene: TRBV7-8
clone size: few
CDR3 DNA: TGTGCCGGCAGCTCGTCGGGACTAGCGGGGGGGCCTACTACAGATACGCAGTATTTT
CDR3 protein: CAGSSSGLAGGPTTDTQYF

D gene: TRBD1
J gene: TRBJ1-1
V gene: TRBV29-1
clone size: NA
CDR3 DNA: TGCAGCGTTGGAGGGACAGCTCAGAACACTGAAGCTTTCTTT
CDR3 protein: CSVGGTAQNTEAFF

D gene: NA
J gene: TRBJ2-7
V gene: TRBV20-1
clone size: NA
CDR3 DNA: TGCAGTGCTAGAGATTGGACAGAAGACGAGCAGTACTTC
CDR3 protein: CSARDWTEDEQYF

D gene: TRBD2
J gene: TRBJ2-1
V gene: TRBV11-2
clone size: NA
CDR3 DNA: TGTGCCAGCAGCTTAGGTAGCGGGAGATCTTCTTCGGGGCAGTTCTTC
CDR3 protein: CASSLGSGRSSSGQFF

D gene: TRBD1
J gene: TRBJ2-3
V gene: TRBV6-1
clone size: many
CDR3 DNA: TGTGCCAGCAGTCCGGGGACAGGCGGCACAGATACGCAGTATTTT
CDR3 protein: CASSPGTGGTDTQYF

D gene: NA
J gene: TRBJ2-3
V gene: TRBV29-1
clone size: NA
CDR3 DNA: TGCAGCGTTGAAGAGGGCGGGCCTAGCACAGATACGCAGTATTTT
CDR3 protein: CSVEEGGPSTDTQYF

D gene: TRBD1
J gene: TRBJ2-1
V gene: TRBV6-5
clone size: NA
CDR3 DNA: TGTGCCAGCAGTTACTCTAACAGGGGATACAATGAGCAGTTCTTC
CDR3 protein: CASSYSNRGYNEQFF

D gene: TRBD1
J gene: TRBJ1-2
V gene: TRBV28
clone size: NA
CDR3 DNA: TGTGCCAGCAGTCCTTTAACCGGGACAGGAGCCTATGGCTACACCTTC
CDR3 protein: CASSPLTGTGAYGYTF

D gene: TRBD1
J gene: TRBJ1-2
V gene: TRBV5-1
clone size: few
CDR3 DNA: TGCGCCAGCAGCTTGGAGGGACAGGAGACTAACTATGGCTACACCTTC
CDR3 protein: CASSLEGQETNYGYTF

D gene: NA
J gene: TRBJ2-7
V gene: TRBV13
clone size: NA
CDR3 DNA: TGTGCCAGCAGCTTAGGCCTACGGAGTCACCACGAGCAGTACTTC
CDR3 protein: CASSLGLRSHHEQYF

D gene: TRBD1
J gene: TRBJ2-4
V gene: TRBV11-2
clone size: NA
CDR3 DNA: TGTGCCAGCAGCTTATGGGGACAGGGGTCGAAAAACATTCAGTACTTC
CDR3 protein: CASSLWGQGSKNIQYF

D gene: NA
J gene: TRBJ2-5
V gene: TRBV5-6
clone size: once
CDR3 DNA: TGTGCCAGCAGCTTGGTGGGCCGCCCTGCAGAGACCCAGTACTTC
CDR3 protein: CASSLVGRPAETQYF

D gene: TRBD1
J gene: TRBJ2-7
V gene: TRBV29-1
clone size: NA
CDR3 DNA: TGCAGCGTTGAGAGACAGGGGGACCCCTACGAGCAGTACTTC
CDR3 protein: CSVERQGDPYEQYF

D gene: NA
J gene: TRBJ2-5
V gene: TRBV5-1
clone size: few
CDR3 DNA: TGCGCCAGCAGCTTCCGTACCTCGTCGGAGACCCAGTACTTC
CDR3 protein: CASSFRTSSETQYF

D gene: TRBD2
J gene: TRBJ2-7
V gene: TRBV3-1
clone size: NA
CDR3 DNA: TGTGCCAGCAGCCAATCCCTATGGGGGAGGGTCGACGAGCAGTACTTC
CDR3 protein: CASSQSLWGRVDEQYF

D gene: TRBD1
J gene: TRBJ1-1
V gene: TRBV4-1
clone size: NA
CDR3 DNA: TGCGCCAGCAGCCAGAGAATAACAGGGGAGGCTTTCTTT
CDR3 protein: CASSQRITGEAFF

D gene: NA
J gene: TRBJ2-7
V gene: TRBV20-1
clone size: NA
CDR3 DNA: TGCAGTGCAACCCCGGGACCATGGAGCTCCTACGAGCAGTACTTC
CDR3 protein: CSATPGPWSSYEQYF

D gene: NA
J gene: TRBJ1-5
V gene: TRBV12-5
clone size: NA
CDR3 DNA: TGTGCTAGCTCTACAGGGAGAGGCAATCAGCCCCAGCATTTT
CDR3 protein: CASSTGRGNQPQHF

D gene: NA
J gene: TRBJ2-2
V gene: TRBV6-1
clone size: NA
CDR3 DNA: TGTGCCAGCAGTGAATTGGTCATCTCGAACACCGGGGAGCTGTTTTTT
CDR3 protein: CASSELVISNTGELFF

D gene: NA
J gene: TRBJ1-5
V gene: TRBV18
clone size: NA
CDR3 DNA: TGTGCCAGCTCAAAAGGTGGCAATCAGCCCCAGCATTTT
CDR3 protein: CASSKGGNQPQHF

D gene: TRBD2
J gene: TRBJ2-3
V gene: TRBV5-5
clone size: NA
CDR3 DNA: TGTGCCAGCAGCTTGGGACGTCGGGAGGCAGATACGCAGTATTTT
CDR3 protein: CASSLGRREADTQYF

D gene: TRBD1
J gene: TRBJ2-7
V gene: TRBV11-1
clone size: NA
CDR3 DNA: TGTGCCAGCAGTCATACTTTCGGGACAGGGGTATACGAGCAGTACTTC
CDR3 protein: CASSHTFGTGVYEQYF

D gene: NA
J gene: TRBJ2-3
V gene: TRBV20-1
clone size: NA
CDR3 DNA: TGCAGTGCCAAGTGGGGGGTCACAGATACGCAGTATTTT
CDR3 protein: CSAKWGVTDTQYF

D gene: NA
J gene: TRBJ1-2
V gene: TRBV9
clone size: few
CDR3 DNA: TGTGCCAGCAGCGTAGCTTTTCCGGTAACGGACTATGGCTACACCTTC
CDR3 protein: CASSVAFPVTDYGYTF

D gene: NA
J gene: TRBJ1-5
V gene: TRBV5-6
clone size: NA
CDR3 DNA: TGTGCCAGCAGCTTCGCACCTAGCAATCAGCCCCAGCATTTT
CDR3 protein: CASSFAPSNQPQHF

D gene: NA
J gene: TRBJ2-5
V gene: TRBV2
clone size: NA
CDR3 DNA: TGTGCCAGCAGTGACCTACCCCGGGAGACCCAGTACTTC
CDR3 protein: CASSDLPRETQYF

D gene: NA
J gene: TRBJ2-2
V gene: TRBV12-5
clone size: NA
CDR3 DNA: TGTGCTAGTGGTTTGGTACAGGGTAGAATAACCGGGGAGCTGTTTTTT
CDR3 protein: CASGLVQGRITGELFF

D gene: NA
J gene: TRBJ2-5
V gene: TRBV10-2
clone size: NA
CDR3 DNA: TGCGCCAGCAGTGAGCAGGGGAGTGGGACCCAGTACTTC
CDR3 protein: CASSEQGSGTQYF

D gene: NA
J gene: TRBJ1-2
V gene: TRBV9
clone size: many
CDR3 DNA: TGTGCCAGCAGCGTAGGCAGGGGCGCACGCTACACCTTC
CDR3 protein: CASSVGRGARYTF

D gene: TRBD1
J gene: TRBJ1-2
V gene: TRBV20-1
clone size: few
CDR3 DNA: TGCAGTGCTAGAGACCCGGGGACAGCCCAGACGGGCTACACCTTC
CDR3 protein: CSARDPGTAQTGYTF

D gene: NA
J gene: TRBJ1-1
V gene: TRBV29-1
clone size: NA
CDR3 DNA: TGCAGCGCTGAAGGACGGATGAACACTGAAGCTTTCTTT
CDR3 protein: CSAEGRMNTEAFF

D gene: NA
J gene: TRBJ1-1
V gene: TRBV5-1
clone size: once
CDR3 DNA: TGCGCCAGCAGCGCTTTGACAGGTGGTCTAGCAGTGGAAGCTTTCTTT
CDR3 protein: CASSALTGGLAVEAFF

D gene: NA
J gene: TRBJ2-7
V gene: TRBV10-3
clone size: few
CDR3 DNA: TGTGCCATCAGTGATGGGTACGAGCAGTACTTC
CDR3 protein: CAISDGYEQYF

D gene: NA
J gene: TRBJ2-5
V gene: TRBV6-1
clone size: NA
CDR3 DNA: TGTGCCGGCAGTGACCTGGGACCGTACCAAGAGACCCAGTACTTC
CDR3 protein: CAGSDLGPYQETQYF

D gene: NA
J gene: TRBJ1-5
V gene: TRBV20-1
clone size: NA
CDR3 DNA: TGCAGTGCTGCCGGGCGGGCAGATAGCAATCAGCCCCAGCATTTT
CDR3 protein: CSAAGRADSNQPQHF

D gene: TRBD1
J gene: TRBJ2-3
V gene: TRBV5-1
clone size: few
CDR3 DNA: TGCGCCAGCAGCCCGGGACAGGGTAGCCACACAGATACGCAGTATTTT
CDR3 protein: CASSPGQGSHTDTQYF

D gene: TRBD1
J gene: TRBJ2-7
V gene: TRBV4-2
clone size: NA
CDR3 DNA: TGTGCCAGCAGCCCAGGTATAGGGACAGGGTTAGACGAGCAGTACTTC
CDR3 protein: CASSPGIGTGLDEQYF

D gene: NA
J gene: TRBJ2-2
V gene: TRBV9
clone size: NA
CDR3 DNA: TGTGCCAGCAGCCTGACCAAAGTCGCGAACACCGGGGAGCTGTTTTTT
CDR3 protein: CASSLTKVANTGELFF

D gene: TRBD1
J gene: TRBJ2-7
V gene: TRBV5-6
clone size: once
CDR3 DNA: TGTGCCAGCGAATGGATCGGGACAGGGACTTACGAGCAGTACTTC
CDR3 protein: CASEWIGTGTYEQYF

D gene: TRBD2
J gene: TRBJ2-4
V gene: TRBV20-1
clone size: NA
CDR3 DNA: TGCAGTGCTAGACTAGCGGGCCTCTACGGGCAGTACTTC
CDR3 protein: CSARLAGLYGQYF

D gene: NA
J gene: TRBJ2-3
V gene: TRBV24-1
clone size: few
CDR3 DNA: TGTGCCACCAGTGATCCGACAGGCACAGATACGCAGTATTTT
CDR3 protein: CATSDPTGTDTQYF

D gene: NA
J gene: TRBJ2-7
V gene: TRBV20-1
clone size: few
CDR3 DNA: TGCAGTGCGAACCCCGGGACTGCCTCCTACGAGCAGTACTTC
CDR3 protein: CSANPGTASYEQYF

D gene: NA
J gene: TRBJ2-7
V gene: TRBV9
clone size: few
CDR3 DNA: TGTGCCAGCAGCGCTAATTTAGGGCCCTACGAGCAGTACTTC
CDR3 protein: CASSANLGPYEQYF